These 19 T cell receptor beta chains share one sample of origin, sequenced in a study of blood T cell repertoires in COVID-19. Produced via immunoSEQ multiplex PCR; TCRdb's table is partial and in-frame only. Of more than 250,000 clones listed, 70% to 90% were seen once; the top ten hold roughly 5.3%. The sample consisted of PBMCs or T cells enriched from blood (not recorded which). The origin of the receptors is a woman aged 30 to 39 who had recovered from COVID-19.

This sequence joins TRBV5-1 and TRBJ2-2; TRBD1 matches at 7 bases. V dropped 4 bases and J dropped 4; count of bases not matched to a gene: 4. Germline CDR1 SGHRS, CDR2 YFSETQ. The CDR3 totals 14 residues. The CDR3 coding sequence is TGCGCCAGCAGCATAAGACAGGGCACCGGGGAGCTGTTTTTT. It translates to CASSIRQGTGELFF.

This clone is a singleton in its sample. V gene TRBV10-3 combines with J gene TRBJ1-4; D unresolved. The CDR3 spans 15 residues. Germline assignment: CDR1 ENHRY and CDR2 SYGVKD. V shed 0 bases and J shed 6 bases, with 11 bases lying between them. The CDR3 loop reads CAISESRERDEKLFF. CDR3 sequence (DNA): TGTGCCATCAGTGAGTCAAGGGAGAGGGATGAAAAACTGTTTTTT.

V and J are TRBV6-4 and TRBJ1-4; 9 bases match TRBD1. CDR1 is MRHNA and CDR2 is SNTAGT in the germline V gene. The CDR3 loop spans 17 amino acids. The V segment lost 6 bases and the J segment 3 bases; nucleotides outside the gene matches: 11. The CDR3 is CASSAGDRGVANEKLFF. CDR3 in DNA: TGTGCCAGCAGCGCGGGAGACAGGGGGGTTGCTAATGAAAAACTGTTTTTT.

This chain joins TRBV10-3 and TRBJ2-7, with D possibly TRBD1 on 6 matching bases. The germline V gene has CDR1 ENHRY and CDR2 SYGVKD. Trimming cost V 3 bases and J 3 bases, with 12 bases left between them. This CDR3 spans 14 amino acids. CDR3 DNA: TGTGCCATCAGTGACCCCCAGACAGGCTACGAGCAGTACTTC. This translates into CAISDPQTGYEQYF.

The V call is TRBV18, the J call TRBJ1-2, with 9 positions matching TRBD1. The CDR3 has 15 amino acids. The junction had 10 bases not matched to a gene; V was cut back by 3 bases and J by 8 bases. Per the germline V gene, CDR1 is KGHSH and CDR2 is LQKENI. CDR3 residues: CASSPPGQGSEGYTF. CDR3 DNA sequence: TGTGCCAGCTCACCTCCGGGACAGGGATCAGAAGGCTACACCTTC. The full variable domain, completed using reference TRBV18 and TRBJ1-2, is NAGVMQNPRHLVRRRGQEARLRCSPMKGHSHVYWYRQLPEEGLKFMVYLQKENIIDESGMPKERFSAEFPKEGPSILRIQQVVRGDSAAYFCASSPPGQGSEGYTFGSGTRLTVV.

This clone was picked up a small number of times. The gene calls are TRBV6-1 and TRBJ2-5; 9 bases are shared with TRBD2. The CDR3 loop spans 17 amino acids. The trim removed 3 bases at V and 5 bases at J, leaving 13 bases unmatched. From germline, CDR1 is MNHNS and CDR2 SASEGT. The CDR3, as DNA: TGTGCCAGCAGTGACGCCCGGGCTAGCGGGGCATGGGAGACCCAGTACTTC. Protein product: CASSDARASGAWETQYF.

V is TRBV5-5 and J is TRBJ2-7, with D possibly matching TRBD1 (5 bases). Trimming removed 5 bases at V and 6 bases at J, with 15 bases between. The CDR3 runs to 13 residues. Germline V lookup: CDR1 SGHKS, CDR2 YYEKEE (reference sequence). CDR3 DNA: TGTGCCAGCAGTCCTCTACCAGGGTCCGAGCAGTACTTC. The encoded protein is CASSPLPGSEQYF.

The J gene is TRBJ1-2, the V gene TRBV5-6; no definite D call. The V end lost 1 base, the J end lost 7 bases, and 14 bases lay between the germline ends. Germline V lookup: CDR1 SGHDT, CDR2 YYEEEE. The CDR3 has 14 residues. The CDR3 DNA sequence: TGTGCCAGCAGCTTGTGGTGGGGAGGTGGTGGCTACACCTTC. Amino acid sequence: CASSLWWGGGGYTF.

The rearrangement uses TRBV12-3 or TRBV12-4 and TRBJ2-5, with D perhaps matching TRBD1 (5 bases). V gave up 10 bases and J gave up 5 bases, with 8 bases separating them. The CDR3 has 10 residues. This CDR3 reads CATAGETQYF. CDR3 DNA: TGTGCCACCGCAGGGGAGACCCAGTACTTC.

The CDR3 sequence: CASHTSPDRGRTGELFF. CDR3 bases: TGCGCCAGCCATACCTCCCCAGACAGGGGGCGCACCGGGGAGCTGTTTTTT. The chain links TRBV5-1 to TRBJ2-2, with 10 bases identical to TRBD1. Germline CDR1 is SGHRS and CDR2 is YFSETQ. After removal of 7 bases from V and 4 bases from J, the junction contained 13 bases not matched to a gene. CDR3 length equals 17 residues.

This chain connects TRBV5-6 to TRBJ1-5; D possibly corresponds to TRBD1 (5 bases). V lost 2 bases and J lost 7, with 13 bases in between. From germline, CDR1 is SGHDT and CDR2 YYEEEE. CDR3 length: 14 residues. The CDR3 DNA is TGTGCCAGCAGCTTACGGTCAGGGAAGCAGCCCCAGCATTTT. Translated, it gives CASSLRSGKQPQHF.

The J gene is TRBJ2-1, the V gene TRBV3-1 (or the pseudogene TRBV3-2), with 8 bases identical to TRBD2. The V and J ends lost 6 bases and 0 bases, in that order; junction bases with no gene match: 7. The CDR3 consists of 16 residues. Germline loops: CDR1 LGHDT, CDR2 YNNKEL (reference sequence). The CDR3 spells CASSRSGESSYNEQFF. CDR3 DNA: TGTGCCAGCAGTCGTAGCGGGGAAAGCTCCTACAATGAGCAGTTCTTC.

The genes are TRBV28 and TRBJ2-1; 10 positions match TRBD2. This CDR3 comprises 15 residues. Germline loops: CDR1 MDHEN, CDR2 SYDVKM. With V trimmed by 6 bases and J by 4 bases, 6 bases remained unmatched. The CDR3 protein is CASRTTSGLYNEQFF. The CDR3 DNA reads TGTGCCAGCAGGACGACTAGCGGGCTTTACAATGAGCAGTTCTTC.

The CDR3 spells CASSQSGRGAVTGELFF. In nucleotides, the CDR3 is TGCGCCAGCAGCCAAAGTGGGCGGGGGGCTGTCACCGGGGAGCTGTTTTTT. The chain recombines TRBV4-1 with TRBJ2-2; 8 bases line up with TRBD2. The V and J ends lost 2 bases and 4 bases, in that order; junction bases with no gene match: 9. Germline assignment: CDR1 MGHRA and CDR2 YSYEKL. There are 17 residues in the CDR3.

The chain uses TRBV5-4 and TRBJ2-3; the match to TRBD2 covers 13 bases. Germline V lookup: CDR1 SGHNT, CDR2 YYREEE (reference sequence). This CDR3 has 17 amino acids. Germline trimming cut 4 bases from V and 3 bases from J; bases unmatched to any gene: 8. CDR3 loop: CASSPQLAGGPTDTQYF. DNA for the CDR3: TGTGCCAGCAGCCCTCAACTAGCGGGGGGGCCAACAGATACGCAGTATTTT.

The gene calls are TRBV19 and TRBJ2-6; D possibly corresponds to TRBD1 (5 bases). Germline assignment: CDR1 LNHDA and CDR2 SQIVND (reference sequence). This CDR3 has 15 amino acids. V lost 5 bases and J 4 bases, leaving 12 bases between the germline ends. Here the CDR3 DNA reads TGTGCCAGTAGTGATGCAGGGTGGGGGGCCAACGTCCTGACTTTC. Amino acid sequence: CASSDAGWGANVLTF.

The V and J genes are TRBV28 and TRBJ1-5; 7 bases are shared with TRBD1. Germline trimming cut 5 bases from V and 3 bases from J; bases unmatched to any gene: 4. Germline V gene lookup returns CDR1 MDHEN and CDR2 SYDVKM. This CDR3 has 14 amino acids. The CDR3, as DNA: TGTGCCAGCAGTACCGACAGGGTCAATCAGCCCCAGCATTTT. Its protein is CASSTDRVNQPQHF. The full variable domain, with the rest looked up from reference TRBV28 and TRBJ1-5, is DVKVTQSSRYLVKRTGEKVFLECVQDMDHENMFWYRQDPGLGLRLIYFSYDVKMKEKGDIPEGYSVSREKKERFSLILESASTNQTSMYLCASSTDRVNQPQHFGDGTRLSIL.

The chain's CDR3 is CASSWDRVNTEAFF. The CDR3 nucleotides are TGTGCCAGCAGCTGGGACAGGGTGAACACTGAAGCTTTCTTT. V usage is TRBV5-8 and J usage is TRBJ1-1; TRBD1 matches at 9 bases. With V trimmed by 3 bases and J by 0 bases, 0 bases remained unmatched. Germline assignment: CDR1 SGHTS and CDR2 YDEGEE. The CDR3 runs to 14 residues.

V is TRBV7-6 and J is TRBJ2-7; 7 bases fit TRBD2. Losses at the gene ends were 6 bases for V and 6 bases for J; bases not matched to a gene: 2. Per germline, CDR1 SGHVS and CDR2 FNYEAQ. This CDR3 has 11 amino acids. The CDR3 bases are TGTGCCAGCAGTCCGGGGGGCGAGCAGTACTTC. This encodes CASSPGGEQYF.